This T cell receptor beta chain emerged from a study of PD-1 blockade in mismatch repair-deficient tumors. Study results and caveats: After pembrolizumab, tumor-resident clones rose rapidly, then generally contracted before radiologic responses.

The germline gives CDR1 SGHVS, CDR2 FQNEAQ. V lost 8 bases to trimming and J lost 9 bases; unmatched junction nucleotides: 9. CDR3 size: 13 residues. Produced via immunoSEQ multiplex PCR; TCRdb's table is partial and in-frame only. The repertoire holds about 110,000 clones, 60% to 85% seen once, with 4% to 6% in the top ten. As regards this clone: Antigen unknown.

A few pembrolizumab responders had their TCRs sequenced. This rearrangement joins TRBV7-8 to TRBJ2-1; 8 positions match TRBD1. The origin of this receptor is an adult with mismatch repair-deficient cancer. The sample here was peripheral blood, taken 60 to 65 weeks after starting pembrolizumab. In nucleotides, the CDR3 is TGTGCCAGCTCACCCCTCAGGGGGCTTGAGCAGTTCTTC. This translates into CASSPLRGLEQFF.